This TCR beta chain emerged from a study of blood T cell repertoires in COVID-19. Study information: Specimens from acute and convalescent COVID-19 originated in the United States, Italy and Spain. T cells, B-cell-depleted T cells, or PBMCs supplied cDNA or gDNA.

Original analysis: Amplification with reference gene primers provided the estimates of nucleated cell counts. Sequencing used immunoSEQ multiplex PCR; TCRdb keeps in-frame clones, though not all of them. For V, J and clone size, that table is used; D and trimming come from the DNA. The data show over 90,000 clones, with around nine tenths seen just once and about 3% held by the top ten. V was clipped by 3 bases and J by 7 bases; unmatched bases: 3. The germline V gene encodes CDR1 LNHDA and CDR2 SQIVND (reference sequence). The CDR3 is made up of 13 amino acids. This TCR came from a human donor in a cohort sampled during active COVID-19. The V gene is TRBV19, the J gene TRBJ1-3, with 7 bases aligning to TRBD1. Input material: peripheral blood. CDR3: CASSMARGNTIYF. As DNA, the CDR3 is TGTGCCAGTAGTATGGCCAGGGGGAACACCATATATTTT.